The 18 T cell receptor beta chains given below trace back to one sample, sequenced in a study of cytomegalovirus exposure and HLA in healthy donors. Amplification used 60 Vbeta primers and 13 Jbeta primers. TCRdb's copy holds only in-frame clones and misses some; the assay was immunoSEQ multiplex PCR. The sample yields some 120,000 clones, more than 60% seen once. The material sequenced was PBMCs. These receptors all come from a middle-aged woman in good health and CMV-seropositive.

This clone came up a few times. With a much larger clone just one base away, this may be a read error. V and J are TRBV5-4 and TRBJ2-3; perhaps TRBD2 as D (5 bases). V lost 3 bases and J lost 2, with 7 bases in between. Per the germline V gene, CDR1 is SGHNT and CDR2 is YYREEE (reference sequence). The CDR3 covers 13 residues. DNA for the CDR3: TGTGCCAGCAGCTCCCGGGACACAGATACGCAGTATTTT. Protein product: CASSSRDTDTQYF. The variable domain in full, with the rest retrieved from reference TRBV5-4 and TRBJ2-3, is ETGVTQSPTHLIKTRGQQVTLRCSSQSGHNTVSWYQQALGQGPQFIFQYYREEENGRGNFPPRFSGLQFPNYSSELNVNALELDDSALYLCASSSRDTDTQYFGPGTRLTVL.

The chain is built from TRBV9 and TRBJ1-4, with 8 bases fitting TRBD1. V shed 0 bases, J shed 8 bases, and the junction held 9 bases outside the gene matches. CDR1 SGDLS and CDR2 YYNGEE come from the germline V gene. The CDR3 is 16 residues long. CDR3 in DNA: TGTGCCAGCAGCGTAGACCCGACAGGGGAGTACGAAAAACTGTTTTTT. Amino acid sequence: CASSVDPTGEYEKLFF.

The V and J genes are TRBV5-6 and TRBJ1-4; 10 nucleotides align to TRBD1. V lost 4 bases, J lost 6 bases, and 3 bases stayed unmatched. The CDR3 consists of 14 residues. Germline V gene data show CDR1 as SGHDT and CDR2 as YYEEEE. The DNA of the CDR3 is TGTGCCAGCAGCCCGGGACAGGGGCATGAAAAACTGTTTTTT. Amino acid sequence: CASSPGQGHEKLFF.

The gene calls are TRBV7-8 and TRBJ2-3; 7 bases agree with TRBD1. This CDR3 spans 15 amino acids. Germline trimming cut 5 bases from V and 3 bases from J; bases unmatched to any gene: 8. Germline assignment: CDR1 SGHVS and CDR2 FQNEAQ. DNA for the CDR3: TGTGCCAGCAGCCCGCGACAGGGATCTACAGATACGCAGTATTTT. This gives the protein CASSPRQGSTDTQYF.

This chain uses TRBV5-4 with TRBJ2-1; the match to TRBD2 covers 8 bases. The V gene end was trimmed by 4 bases and the J gene end by 6 bases; junction bases not matched to a gene: 9. Germline CDR1 reads SGHNT; CDR2 reads YYREEE (reference sequence). This CDR3 comprises 15 residues. This CDR3 reads CASSASGGLVNEQFF. The CDR3 region has the DNA TGTGCCAGCAGCGCTTCGGGGGGGCTGGTCAATGAGCAGTTCTTC.

A remark on this clone: The same CDR3 is also encoded by other DNA sequences in this sample. The chain recombines TRBV6-5 with TRBJ1-2, with 8 bases that match TRBD1. The V gene end was trimmed by 2 bases and the J gene end by 8 bases; junction bases not matched to a gene: 4. Per the germline V gene, CDR1 is MNHEY and CDR2 is SVGAGI. The CDR3 length is 13 residues. CDR3 sequence: CASSYGQGGGYTF. The CDR3 nucleotides are TGTGCCAGCAGTTACGGACAGGGAGGCGGCTACACCTTC.

The J gene is TRBJ2-3, the V gene TRBV2, with no clear D. This CDR3 is built from 13 residues. The germline V gene encodes CDR1 SNHLY and CDR2 FYNNEI. V was trimmed by 1 base and J by 14 bases, leaving 16 bases between them. CDR3 protein: CASSEGLARFGYF. The CDR3 DNA reads as TGTGCCAGCAGTGAAGGACTGGCGCGTTTTGGGTATTTT.

This clone was observed a single time. The V call is TRBV9, the J call TRBJ2-7, with 9 bases fitting TRBD1. The V and J ends lost 2 bases and 5 bases, in that order; junction bases with no gene match: 5. In germline, CDR1 is SGDLS, CDR2 YYNGEE. The CDR3 extends over 14 amino acids. CDR3 in amino acids: CASSVTNRGHEQYF. The CDR3 DNA reads TGTGCCAGCAGCGTTACGAACAGGGGGCACGAGCAGTACTTC.

The chain has TRBV2 and TRBJ2-5; tentative D call: TRBD1 (5 bases). Germline CDR1 is SNHLY and CDR2 is FYNNEI. V dropped 8 bases and J dropped 0 bases, with 16 bases sitting between them. CDR3 length equals 15 residues. This chain's CDR3 is CASAETQAYQETQYF. In DNA, the CDR3 is TGTGCCAGCGCAGAAACACAGGCGTACCAAGAGACCCAGTACTTC.

The chain has TRBV7-3 and TRBJ2-3; 8 bases fit TRBD2. The CDR3 is made up of 14 amino acids. In germline, CDR1 is SGHTA, CDR2 FQGTGA. V gave up 6 bases and J gave up 2 bases; unmatched junction bases: 4. The CDR3 sequence is CASRQAGATDTQYF. The CDR3, as DNA: TGTGCCAGCAGGCAAGCGGGGGCCACAGATACGCAGTATTTT.

The chain links TRBV7-9 to TRBJ1-3; TRBD1 might be the D (5 bases). Germline assignment: CDR1 SEHNR and CDR2 FQNEAQ (reference sequence). The CDR3 covers 15 residues. The V gene lost 5 bases and the J gene lost 0 bases, with 11 bases spanning the gap. This chain's CDR3 is CASSPKTASGNTIYF. The CDR3 nucleotides read TGTGCCAGCAGCCCTAAGACAGCCTCTGGAAACACCATATATTTT.

This clone was observed many times. J is TRBJ2-7 and V is TRBV6-1; D may be TRBD1 (5 bases). This CDR3 is 12 amino acids long. CDR1 and CDR2 from the germline V gene are MNHNS and SASEGT. Trimming removed 9 bases at V and 4 bases at J, with 13 bases between. The DNA of the CDR3 is TGTGCCAGTAATTCTGACAGTTACGAGCAGTACTTC. Protein sequence: CASNSDSYEQYF.

V usage is TRBV11-1 and J usage is TRBJ2-5, with D possibly TRBD2 on 5 matching bases. The J call may be faulty, since TRBJ2-7 better matches the DNA end. This CDR3 has 15 residues. CDR1 is SGHAT, CDR2 FQDESV, per germline (reference sequence). The DNA for the CDR3 is TGTGCCAGCAGCCATCACGGACTCTTGGGGAACGAGCAGTACTTC. Translated, it gives CASSHHGLLGNEQYF.

The chain couples TRBV30 to TRBJ1-1, with 7 bases aligning to TRBD1. With V trimmed by 4 bases and J by 8 bases, 13 bases remained unmatched. The CDR3 is made up of 14 amino acids. Germline CDR1 and CDR2: GTSNPN and SVGIG (reference sequence). The CDR3 reads CAWNRGMRQAEAFF. The CDR3 coding sequence is TGTGCCTGGAACAGGGGAATGCGTCAAGCCGAAGCTTTCTTT.

V and J are TRBV2 and TRBJ1-1; 8 bases are shared with TRBD1. Unmatched junction bases numbered 2, after V lost 2 bases and J lost 6 bases. CDR1 is SNHLY and CDR2 is FYNNEI in the germline V gene. The CDR3 runs to 13 residues. The CDR3, as DNA: TGTGCCAGCAGTGAAATCAGGGGGCCTGAAGCTTTCTTT. It yields the protein CASSEIRGPEAFF.

J is TRBJ1-5 and V is TRBV28; D not certain. V shed 6 bases and J shed 2 bases, with 17 bases lying between them. Germline V gene data show CDR1 as MDHEN and CDR2 as SYDVKM. This CDR3 is 16 amino acids long. The CDR3 protein is CASRFGKGSGNQPQHF. The CDR3 region has the DNA TGTGCCAGCAGATTCGGTAAAGGGAGCGGCAATCAGCCCCAGCATTTT.

The rearrangement links TRBV6-5 to TRBJ2-7, with D tentatively TRBD1 (6 bases). Per germline, CDR1 MNHEY and CDR2 SVGAGI. V dropped 3 bases and J dropped 4 bases, with 19 bases sitting between them. The CDR3 is 16 residues long. The CDR3: CASSYTTQGRSYEQYF. The CDR3 nucleotides read TGTGCCAGCAGTTATACGACTCAGGGGCGGTCGTACGAGCAGTACTTC.

The rearrangement joins TRBV7-3 to TRBJ2-2; D remains ambiguous. The length of the CDR3 is 12 residues. The V end was cut by 5 bases, the J end by 2 bases, with 3 bases between. Germline loops: CDR1 SGHTA, CDR2 FQGTGA. This CDR3 reads CASSLNTGELFF. In DNA form, the CDR3 reads TGTGCCAGCAGCCTCAACACCGGGGAGCTGTTTTTT.